Described below is a single TCR beta chain sequence and its context. Germline CDR1 GTSNPN, CDR2 SVGIG (reference sequence). After removal of 2 bases from V and 2 bases from J, the junction contained 9 bases not matched to a gene. The CDR3 is 17 amino acids. The sample is drawn from a study of blood T cell repertoires in COVID-19. Method: immunoSEQ multiplex PCR; TCRdb's copy keeps in-frame clones and lacks some. Of a few hundred thousand clones in the sample, 84% were seen once. The origin of this receptor is a middle-aged woman who had recovered from COVID-19. Sequenced input: PBMCs or T cells enriched from blood (not recorded which). This chain connects TRBV30 to TRBJ2-6; 7 positions agree with TRBD2. The CDR3 DNA reads as TGTGCCTGGAGTTGGGGACTAAGGCATACTGGGGCCAACGTCCTGACTTTC. It translates to CAWSWGLRHTGANVLTF.